This T cell receptor beta chain is drawn from a study of T cells after yellow fever vaccination (dated by TCRdb to between 2017 and 2020). Regarding the research as a whole: The SMART-Seq v4 Ultra Low Input RNA kit was used to prepare libraries from fractions with low cell numbers. To track T-cell clones before and after primary and booster YFV17D yellow fever vaccination, bulk TCR alpha and beta repertoires were sequenced longitudinally. The cohort comprised two healthy male donors, one aged 18 to 30 and one aged 30 to 40 years. Bulk PBMC replicates and cell subsets were isolated from blood drawn at multiple timepoints before and after both primary and secondary immunization. Beyond this particular receptor, the publication reports: FACS-sorted repertoires could contain abundant contaminating clonotypes from the bulk population, so computational filtering was required. The study included only a couple of donors, which limits how far the findings can be generalized. Compared with the primary T-cell response, the secondary T-cell response was weaker but faster, peaking on day 5 rather than day 15. A small share of clonotypes occurred in both CD4 and CD8 compartments, likely arising from convergent recombination. After the booster, most clones that had expanded after primary vaccination were detected again (over 95% of CD4 and 88% of CD8), suggesting broad maintenance of memory.

The CDR1 and CDR2 encoded by the germline V gene are SGDLS and YYNGEE. V ends up 3 bases short and J 10 bases short, with an unmatched junction base count of 8. The CDR3 has 14 amino acids, counting the end cysteine and phenylalanine. Only the CDR3 part of the read is kept: 42 bases, read in frame from the first base. In regard to this clonotype: Its antigen remains undetermined. Per-base qualities were not stored, and no clone one base away is much larger.

TCR cDNA was synthesized by 5'RACE template switching, which introduced a universal primer site and unique molecular identifiers. Priming for cDNA synthesis came from both the TCR alpha and TCR beta constant segments. Libraries were amplified in two PCR steps, with sample barcodes and sequencing adapters added in the second step. Sequencing of libraries was performed on Illumina HiSeq 2500 (2x100 bp) or NovaSeq (2x150 bp). Turning to the authors' computational methods: MIGEC handled demultiplexing of reads and collapsing into UMI consensus sequences, while MiXCR performed V(D)J alignment. Vaccine-responding clonotypes were identified with edgeR using replicate PBMC samples, with FDR below 0.01 and a log2 fold change above 5 up to day 15 being required. Each bulk clonotype was labeled CD4 or CD8 based on which sequenced repertoire, CD4 or CD8, contained the clonotype at higher abundance. TCRdb trimmed the raw reads at Q25, called clones with MiXCR and kept productive beta chains. A single entry per CDR3 protein holds the most common genes and DNA from its merged rows. TCRdb's processing, not the study's, gives the V and J calls here. The sample yields around 500,000 distinct CDR3 sequences; about a fifth were counted once. The ten largest make up about a sixth of the sample.

Reading the label with the study, this specimen's treatment or condition is: live attenuated yellow fever vaccine strain. At every blood-draw timepoint, two biological replicates of bulk PBMCs were collected. A standard Ficoll-Paque protocol was used to isolate PBMCs from peripheral blood. TriZol was used to extract RNA from bulk PBMCs, CD4 and CD8 fractions, and dextramer-positive and dextramer-negative fractions. This sequence originates from a man aged 18 to 30 who received the YFV17D yellow fever vaccine. The input for sequencing was PBMCs, taken roughly 23 days after the first yellow fever vaccination. The rearranged chain carries TRBV9 and TRBJ2-1, with 9 bases in between that match TRBD1. CDR3 sequence: CASSGTGVTFEQFF. DNA sequence: TGTGCCAGCAGCGGGACAGGGGTGACGTTCGAGCAGTTCTTC. Joined to the reference TRBV9 and TRBJ2-1 proteins, this CDR3 gives the full variable domain: DSGVTQTPKHLITATGQRVTLRCSPRSGDLSVYWYQQSLDQGLQFLIQYYNGEERAKGNILERFSAQQFPDLHSELNLSSLELGDSALYFCASSGTGVTFEQFFGPGTRLTVL.